The entry below gives a single TCR beta chain sequence along with its context. J gave up 5 bases and V 2 bases, and 10 bases lay outside the gene matches. The CDR3 extends over 17 amino acids. This sample was included in a study of blood T cell repertoires in COVID-19. As for the study in general: T cells, B-cell-depleted T cells, or PBMCs supplied cDNA or gDNA.

Original handling: Using reference gene primer amplification, nucleated cell counts were estimated. Clones were read by immunoSEQ multiplex PCR, and TCRdb kept only the in-frame ones, dropping some. From that table come the V and J calls and clone size; the DNA was used to work out D and trimming. The sample holds about 19,000 clones; just under 90% are singletons and the top ten take 11%. The sample consisted of peripheral blood. The TCR was taken from a human donor in a cohort sampled during active COVID-19. This rearrangement joins TRBV6-7 to TRBJ2-3; 10 nucleotides match TRBD2. TRBV6-7 is given ORF status, its function remaining uncertain. CDR3 protein: CASSYLALAGVLDTQYF. The CDR3 region has the DNA TGTGCCAGCAGTTACCTGGCGCTAGCGGGAGTTCTAGATACGCAGTATTTT.